This T cell receptor beta chain was captured in a study of cytomegalovirus exposure and HLA in healthy donors. Primers for the PCR totalled 60 Vbeta and 13 Jbeta. TCRdb keeps only in-frame clones here, not all; method: immunoSEQ multiplex PCR. This table holds around 150,000 clones, about 76% found once. V was trimmed by 5 bases and J by 3 bases, leaving 13 bases between them. CDR3 length: 14 residues. Germline V gene sequence: CDR1 LNHNV, CDR2 YYDKDF (reference sequence). The sample taken for sequencing was PBMCs. This chain links TRBV15 with TRBJ1-1, with D possibly matching TRBD1 (6 bases). This clonotype was sampled from a human donor in good health. The CDR3 DNA is TGTGCCACCAGCGGATACAGGGTGGACACTGAAGCTTTCTTT. Translating it yields CATSGYRVDTEAFF.